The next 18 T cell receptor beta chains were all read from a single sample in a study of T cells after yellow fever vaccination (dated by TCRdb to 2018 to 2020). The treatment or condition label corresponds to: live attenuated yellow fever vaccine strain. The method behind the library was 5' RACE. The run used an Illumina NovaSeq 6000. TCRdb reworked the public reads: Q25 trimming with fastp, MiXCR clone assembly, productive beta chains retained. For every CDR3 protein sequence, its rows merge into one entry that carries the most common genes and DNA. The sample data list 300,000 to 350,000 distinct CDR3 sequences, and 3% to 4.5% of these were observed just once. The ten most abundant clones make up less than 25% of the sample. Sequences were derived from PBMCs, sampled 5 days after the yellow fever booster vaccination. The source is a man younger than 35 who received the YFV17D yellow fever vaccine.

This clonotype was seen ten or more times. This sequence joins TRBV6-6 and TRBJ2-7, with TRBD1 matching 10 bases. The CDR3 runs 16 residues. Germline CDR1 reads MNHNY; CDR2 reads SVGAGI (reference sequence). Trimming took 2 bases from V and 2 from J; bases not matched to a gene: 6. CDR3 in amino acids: CASSYRQGASTYEQYV. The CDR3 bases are TGTGCCAGCAGTTACAGACAGGGGGCCTCGACCTACGAGCAGTACGTC.

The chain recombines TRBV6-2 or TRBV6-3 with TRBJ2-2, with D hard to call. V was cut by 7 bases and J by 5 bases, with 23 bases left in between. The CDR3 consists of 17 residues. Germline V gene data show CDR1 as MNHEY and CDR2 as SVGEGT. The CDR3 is CASTSFGPGPPTGELFF. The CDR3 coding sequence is TGTGCCAGCACCTCCTTCGGCCCAGGCCCTCCGACCGGGGAGCTGTTTTTT.

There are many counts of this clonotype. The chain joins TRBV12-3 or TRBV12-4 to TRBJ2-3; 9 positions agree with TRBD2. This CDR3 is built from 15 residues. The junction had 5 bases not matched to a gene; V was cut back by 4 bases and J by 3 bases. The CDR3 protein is CASSSLAGVTDTQYF. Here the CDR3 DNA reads TGTGCCAGCAGTTCTTTAGCGGGGGTGACAGATACGCAGTATTTT.

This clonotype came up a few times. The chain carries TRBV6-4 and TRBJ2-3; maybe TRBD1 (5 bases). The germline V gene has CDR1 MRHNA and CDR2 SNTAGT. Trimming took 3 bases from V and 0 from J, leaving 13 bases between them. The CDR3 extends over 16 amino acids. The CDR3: CASSEWGRASTDTQYF. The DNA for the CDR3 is TGTGCCAGCAGTGAATGGGGCAGGGCTAGCACAGATACGCAGTATTTT.

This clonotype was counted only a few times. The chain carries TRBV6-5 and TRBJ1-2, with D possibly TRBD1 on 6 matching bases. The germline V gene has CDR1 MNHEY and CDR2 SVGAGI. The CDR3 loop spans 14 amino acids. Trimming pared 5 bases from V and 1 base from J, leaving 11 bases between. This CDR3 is CASSDQDSNYGYTF. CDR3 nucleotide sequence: TGTGCCAGCAGTGATCAGGACAGTAACTATGGCTACACCTTC.

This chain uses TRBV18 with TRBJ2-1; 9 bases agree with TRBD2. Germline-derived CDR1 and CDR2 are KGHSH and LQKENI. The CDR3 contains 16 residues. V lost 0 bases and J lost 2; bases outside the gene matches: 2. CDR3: CASSPPGLATYNEQFF. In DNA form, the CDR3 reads TGTGCCAGCTCACCACCGGGACTAGCTACCTACAATGAGCAGTTCTTC.

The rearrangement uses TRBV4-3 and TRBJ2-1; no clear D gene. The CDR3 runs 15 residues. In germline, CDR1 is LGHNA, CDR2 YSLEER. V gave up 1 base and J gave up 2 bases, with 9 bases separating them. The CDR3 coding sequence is TGCGCCAGCAGCCAAGCCCTATTGGCCTACAATGAGCAGTTCTTC. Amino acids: CASSQALLAYNEQFF.

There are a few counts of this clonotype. The chain's CDR3 is CASSYGQMNTEAFF. CDR3 nucleotides: TGTGCCAGCAGTTACGGCCAGATGAACACTGAAGCTTTCTTT. The chain employs TRBV6-6 and TRBJ1-1; D call uncertain. Germline lookup yields CDR1 MNHNY and CDR2 SVGAGI (reference sequence). This CDR3 is 14 amino acids long. Trimming cost V 2 bases and J 0 bases, with 7 bases left between them.

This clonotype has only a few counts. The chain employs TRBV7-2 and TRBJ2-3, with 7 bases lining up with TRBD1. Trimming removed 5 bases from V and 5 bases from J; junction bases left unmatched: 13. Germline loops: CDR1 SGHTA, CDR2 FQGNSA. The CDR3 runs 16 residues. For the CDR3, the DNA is TGTGCCAGCAGCCCCCGGACAGGCCGTGCAGGAGATACGCAGTATTTT. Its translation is CASSPRTGRAGDTQYF.

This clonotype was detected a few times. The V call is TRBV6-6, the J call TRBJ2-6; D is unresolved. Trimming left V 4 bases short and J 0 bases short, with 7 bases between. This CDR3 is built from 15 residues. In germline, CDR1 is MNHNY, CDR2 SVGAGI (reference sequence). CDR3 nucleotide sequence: TGTGCCAGCAGTTCTCAGGCCTCTGGGGCCAACGTCCTGACTTTC. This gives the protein CASSSQASGANVLTF.

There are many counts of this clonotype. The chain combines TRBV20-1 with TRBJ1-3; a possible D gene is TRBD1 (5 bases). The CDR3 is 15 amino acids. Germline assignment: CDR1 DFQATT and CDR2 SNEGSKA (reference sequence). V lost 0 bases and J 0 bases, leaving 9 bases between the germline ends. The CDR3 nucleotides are TGCAGTGCTAGAGATCGGGACGACTCTGGAAACACCATATATTTT. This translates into CSARDRDDSGNTIYF.

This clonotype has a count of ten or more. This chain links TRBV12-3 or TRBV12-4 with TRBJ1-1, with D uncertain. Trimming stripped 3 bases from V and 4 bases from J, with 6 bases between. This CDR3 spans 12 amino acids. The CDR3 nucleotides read TGTGCCAGCAGTTTTTATAGCACTGAAGCTTTCTTT. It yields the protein CASSFYSTEAFF.

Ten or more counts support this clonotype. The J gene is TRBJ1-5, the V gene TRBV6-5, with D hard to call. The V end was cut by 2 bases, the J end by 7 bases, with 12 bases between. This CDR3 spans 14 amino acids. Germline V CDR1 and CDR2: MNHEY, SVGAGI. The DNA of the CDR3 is TGTGCCAGCAGTTACGTACGGAGTGGCCAGCCCCAGCATTTT. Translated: CASSYVRSGQPQHF.

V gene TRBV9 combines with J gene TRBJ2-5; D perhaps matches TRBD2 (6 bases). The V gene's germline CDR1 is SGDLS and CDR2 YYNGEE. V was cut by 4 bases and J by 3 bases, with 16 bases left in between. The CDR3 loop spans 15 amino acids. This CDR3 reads CASSPRRDFEETQYF. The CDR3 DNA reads TGTGCCAGCAGCCCTCGCCGGGACTTTGAAGAGACCCAGTACTTC.

The DNA for the CDR3 is TGTGCCGTGACGGGGGGGTCCAAAAACATTCAGTACTTC. Amino acids: CAVTGGSKNIQYF. The chain joins TRBV6-5 to TRBJ2-4; 8 nucleotides match TRBD2. CDR3 length: 13 residues. The germline gives CDR1 MNHEY, CDR2 SVGAGI. J was trimmed by 2 bases and V by 11 bases; bases with no gene match: 5.

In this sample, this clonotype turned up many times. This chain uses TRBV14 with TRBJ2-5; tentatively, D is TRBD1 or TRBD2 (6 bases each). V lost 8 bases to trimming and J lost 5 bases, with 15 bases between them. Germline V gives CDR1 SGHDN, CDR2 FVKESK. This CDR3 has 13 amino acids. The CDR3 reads CASQRGARETQYF. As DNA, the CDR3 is TGTGCCAGCCAAAGGGGGGCGCGGGAGACCCAGTACTTC.

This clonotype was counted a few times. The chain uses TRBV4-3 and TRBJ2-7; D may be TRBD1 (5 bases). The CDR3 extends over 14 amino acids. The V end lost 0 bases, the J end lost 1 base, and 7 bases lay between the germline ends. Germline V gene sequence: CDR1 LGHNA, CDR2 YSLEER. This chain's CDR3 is CASSQDTGSYEQYF. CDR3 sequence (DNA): TGCGCCAGCAGCCAAGATACAGGATCCTACGAGCAGTACTTC.

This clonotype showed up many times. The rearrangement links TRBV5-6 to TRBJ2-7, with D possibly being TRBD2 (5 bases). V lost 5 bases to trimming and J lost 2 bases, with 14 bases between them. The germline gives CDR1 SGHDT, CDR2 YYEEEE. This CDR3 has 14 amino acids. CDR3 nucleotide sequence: TGTGCCAGCAGGGACTGGACGAGCGCCTACGAGCAGTACGTC. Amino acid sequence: CASRDWTSAYEQYV.